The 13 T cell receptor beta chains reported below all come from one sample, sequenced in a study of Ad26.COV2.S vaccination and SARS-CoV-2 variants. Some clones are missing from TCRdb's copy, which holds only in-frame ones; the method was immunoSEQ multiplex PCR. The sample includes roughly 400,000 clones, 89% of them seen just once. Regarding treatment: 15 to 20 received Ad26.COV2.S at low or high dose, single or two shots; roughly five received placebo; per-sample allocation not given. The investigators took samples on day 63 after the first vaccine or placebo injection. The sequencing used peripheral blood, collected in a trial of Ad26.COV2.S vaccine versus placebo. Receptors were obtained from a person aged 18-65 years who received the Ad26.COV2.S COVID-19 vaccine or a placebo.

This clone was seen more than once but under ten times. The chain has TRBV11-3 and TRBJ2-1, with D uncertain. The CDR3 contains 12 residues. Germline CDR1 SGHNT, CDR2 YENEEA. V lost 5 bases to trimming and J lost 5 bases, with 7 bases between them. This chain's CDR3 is CASSTPNNEQFF. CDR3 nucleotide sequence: TGTGCCAGCAGCACGCCTAACAATGAGCAGTTCTTC.

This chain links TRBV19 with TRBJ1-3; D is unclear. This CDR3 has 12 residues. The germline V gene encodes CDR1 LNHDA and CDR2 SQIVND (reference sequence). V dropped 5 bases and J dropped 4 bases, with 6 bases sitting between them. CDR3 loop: CASSFQGNTIYF. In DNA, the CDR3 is TGTGCCAGTAGTTTCCAGGGAAACACCATATATTTT.

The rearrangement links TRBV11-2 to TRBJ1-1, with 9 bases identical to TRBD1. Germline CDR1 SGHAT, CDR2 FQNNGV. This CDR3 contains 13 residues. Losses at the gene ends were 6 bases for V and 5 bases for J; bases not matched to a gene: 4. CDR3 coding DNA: TGTGCCAGCAGATGGACAGGGGAAACTGAAGCTTTCTTT. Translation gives CASRWTGETEAFF.

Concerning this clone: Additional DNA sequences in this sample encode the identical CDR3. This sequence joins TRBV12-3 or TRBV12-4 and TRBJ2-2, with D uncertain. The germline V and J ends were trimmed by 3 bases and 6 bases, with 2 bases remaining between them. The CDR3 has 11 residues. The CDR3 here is CASSLSGELFF. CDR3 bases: TGTGCCAGCAGTTTGTCCGGGGAGCTGTTTTTT.

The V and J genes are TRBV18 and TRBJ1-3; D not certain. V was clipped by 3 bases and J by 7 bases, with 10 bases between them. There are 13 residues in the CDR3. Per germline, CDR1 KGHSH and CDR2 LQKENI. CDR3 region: CASSPIGENTIYF. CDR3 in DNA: TGTGCCAGCTCACCGATCGGGGAGAACACCATATATTTT.

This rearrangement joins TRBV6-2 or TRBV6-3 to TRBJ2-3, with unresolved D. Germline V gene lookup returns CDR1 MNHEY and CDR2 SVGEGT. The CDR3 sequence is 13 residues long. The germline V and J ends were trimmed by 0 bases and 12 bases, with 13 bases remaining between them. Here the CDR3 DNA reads TGTGCCAGCAGTTACTCCTTCCAGGCCCCACAGTATTTT. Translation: CASSYSFQAPQYF.

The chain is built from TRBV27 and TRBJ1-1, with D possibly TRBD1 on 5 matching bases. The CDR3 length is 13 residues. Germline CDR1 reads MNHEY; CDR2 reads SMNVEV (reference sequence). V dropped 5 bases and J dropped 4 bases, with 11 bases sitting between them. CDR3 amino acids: CASSQRGRTEAFF. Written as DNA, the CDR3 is TGTGCCAGCAGTCAAAGGGGACGCACTGAAGCTTTCTTT.

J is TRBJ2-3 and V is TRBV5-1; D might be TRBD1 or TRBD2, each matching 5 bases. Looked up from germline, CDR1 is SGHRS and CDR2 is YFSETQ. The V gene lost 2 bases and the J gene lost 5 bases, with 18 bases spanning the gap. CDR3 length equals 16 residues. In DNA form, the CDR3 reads TGCGCCAGCAGCTTAGGATGGGGGATGACGGAAGATACGCAGTATTTT. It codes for CASSLGWGMTEDTQYF.

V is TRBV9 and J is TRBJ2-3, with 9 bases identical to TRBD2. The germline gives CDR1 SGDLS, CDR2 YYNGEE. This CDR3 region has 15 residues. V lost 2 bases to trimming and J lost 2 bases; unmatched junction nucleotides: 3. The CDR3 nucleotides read TGTGCCAGCAGCGTCCTAGCGGGATCCACAGATACGCAGTATTTT. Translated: CASSVLAGSTDTQYF.

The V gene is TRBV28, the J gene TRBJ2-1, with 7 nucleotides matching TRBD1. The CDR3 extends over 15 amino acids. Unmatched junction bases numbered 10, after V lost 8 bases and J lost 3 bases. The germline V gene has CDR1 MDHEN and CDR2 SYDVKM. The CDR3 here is CASRKGGGLYNEQFF. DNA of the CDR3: TGTGCCAGCCGTAAAGGGGGCGGGCTCTACAATGAGCAGTTCTTC.

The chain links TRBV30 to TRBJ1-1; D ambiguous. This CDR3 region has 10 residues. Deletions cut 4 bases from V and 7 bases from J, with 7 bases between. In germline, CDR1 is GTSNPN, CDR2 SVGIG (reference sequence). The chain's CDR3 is CAWKQVEAFF. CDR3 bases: TGTGCCTGGAAGCAGGTTGAAGCTTTCTTT. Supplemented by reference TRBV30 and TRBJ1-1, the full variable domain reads SQTIHQWPATLVQPVGSPLSLECTVEGTSNPNLYWYRQAAGRGLQLLFYSVGIGQISSEVPQNLSASRPQDRQFILSSKKLLLSDSGFYLCAWKQVEAFFGQGTRLTVV.

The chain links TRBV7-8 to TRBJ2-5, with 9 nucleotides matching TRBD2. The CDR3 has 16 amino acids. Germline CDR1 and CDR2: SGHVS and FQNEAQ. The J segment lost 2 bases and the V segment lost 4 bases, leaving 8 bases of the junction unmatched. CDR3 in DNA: TGTGCCAGCAGCTCTACCGGGACTAGCTGGCAAGAGACCCAGTACTTC. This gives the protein CASSSTGTSWQETQYF. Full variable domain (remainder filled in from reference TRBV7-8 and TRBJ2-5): GAGVSQSPRYKVAKRGQDVALRCDPISGHVSLFWYQQALGQGPEFLTYFQNEAQLDKSGLPSDRFFAERPEGSVSTLKIQRTQQEDSAVYLCASSSTGTSWQETQYFGPGTRLLVL.

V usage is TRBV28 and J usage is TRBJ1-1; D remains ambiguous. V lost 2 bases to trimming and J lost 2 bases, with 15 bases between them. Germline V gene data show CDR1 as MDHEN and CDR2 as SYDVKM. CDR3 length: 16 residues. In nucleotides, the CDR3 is TGTGCCAGCAGTTTACAGGATTTAGTGGTAAACACTGAAGCTTTCTTT. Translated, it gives CASSLQDLVVNTEAFF.